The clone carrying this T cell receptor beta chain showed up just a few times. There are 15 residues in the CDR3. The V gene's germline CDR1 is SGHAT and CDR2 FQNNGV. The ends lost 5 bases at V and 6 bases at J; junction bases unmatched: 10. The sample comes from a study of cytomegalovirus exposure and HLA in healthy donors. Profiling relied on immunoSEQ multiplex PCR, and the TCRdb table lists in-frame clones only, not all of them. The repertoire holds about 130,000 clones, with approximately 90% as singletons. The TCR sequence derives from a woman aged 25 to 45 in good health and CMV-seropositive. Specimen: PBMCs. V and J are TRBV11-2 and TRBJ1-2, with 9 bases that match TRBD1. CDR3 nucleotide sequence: TGTGCCAGCAGCCGCACGACAGGGGGAAGCCATGGCTACACCTTC. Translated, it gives CASSRTTGGSHGYTF.